The T cell receptor (beta chain) described here comes from a study of T cell responses to AZD1222 COVID-19 vaccine (dated by TCRdb to 2020 to 2022). About the full investigation: AZD1222 recipients given second doses at about 4 weeks or at about 12 weeks were pooled, since spike-specific TCR depth and breadth were not found to differ between the two schedules. A total of about 250 trial participants underwent TCR sequencing, of whom around 210 had received two doses of AZD1222 and about 25 had received two doses of the MenACWY control vaccine. Trial participants were enrolled into age subgroups of 18-55, 56-69 and 70-plus years, which contained 148, 28 and 57 TCR-sequenced participants, respectively.

The CDR3 regions of human TCRbeta chains were analyzed by immunosequencing. In the paper's pipeline: Repertoire TCRs were checked for matches against a reference library of SARS-CoV-2-specific TCRs that had been generated using the MIRA antigen-specificity platform. Breadth meant the fraction of unique TCRs that were SARS-CoV-2-associated, whereas depth meant the fraction of total T cells that were SARS-CoV-2-associated. Using the MIRA data, each spike-specific TCR was assigned both to the spike region to which the TCR was reactive and to a CD4 or CD8 class. Log10-transformed breadth and depth values were compared by one-way ANOVA with Sidak's multiple comparisons tests. TCRdb obtained this table from immuneACCESS and retained in-frame rearrangements with V and J assigned. These tables miss some clones; where compared with another copy, unresolved V genes account for less than half of the shortfall, and the remainder is unexplained. For V, J and clone size, that table is used; D and trimming come from the DNA. A total of 130,000 or so clones appear in this sample, more than 85% of them only once. Of the sample, 5% to 7% is held by the ten largest clones.

Results the study describes overall, beyond this receptor: Reportedly, close to half of the unique spike-specific TCRs recognized epitopes lying outside the regions that are mutated in the B.1.351 and B.1.1.7 variants. The whole spike protein was spanned by vaccine-associated CD4 TCRs, and dominant responses were seen in regions 160-218 and 743-854. After two AZD1222 doses, spike-specific TCR breadth and depth were significantly higher than at day 0 and than in MenACWY recipients. Participants were mostly white British, with more females than males. The authors suggested clonal diversity may have been underestimated. Conclusions about previously exposed vaccinees are limited because only six or seven AZD1222 recipients were SARS-CoV-2 seropositive at baseline. Because no samples from the day 14 peak response were available, repertoires could be characterized only after the peak T cell response. The 56-69-year group was small, and its depth increase did not reach significance, likely because of low power.

Note on this clone: Its antigen target is currently unknown. Per-base qualities were not stored, and no clone one base away is much larger.

The time point label of this sample denotes: baseline before first vaccination. Vaccinee samples were obtained from the UK trials COV001 and COV002, which included a single-blind randomized controlled phase 2/3 trial of AZD1222 (ChAdOx1 nCoV-19) in healthy adults. Trial participant PBMC samples were collected at day 0 and day 28 after the second dose for TCRbeta chain sequencing. CDR3 length: 14 amino acids, cysteine to phenylalanine. Only CDR3 DNA remains: 42 bases, in frame from the first base. V sheds 0 bases and J sheds 5 bases, leaving 11 bases between their ends. According to the germline V gene, CDR1 reads SGHRS and CDR2 reads YFSETQ.

The starting material was peripheral blood, obtained on day 0 of AZD1222 vaccination. The clonotype originates from an adult in good health. The chain was built from TRBV5-1 and TRBJ1-1; no D gene call is confident. The DNA sequence is given as TGCGCCAGCAGCTTGGGTGAGGTGGGTACTGAAGCTTTCTTT. Its protein is CASSLGEVGTEAFF.